Listed below are T cell receptor beta chains from one sample, sequenced in a study of OX40 agonist ivuxolimab in advanced cancers. Clones were read by immunoSEQ multiplex PCR, and TCRdb kept only the in-frame ones, dropping some. Of roughly 90,000 clones listed, about 89% are singletons. The sequenced sample was CD4+ or CD8+ T cells sorted from blood, obtained in a trial of the OX40 agonist ivuxolimab. The receptors were gathered from an adult with an advanced solid tumor such as melanoma, head and neck, liver or kidney cancer. The CDR3 runs from the conserved cysteine through the conserved F or W. Fields, in order: D gene, V gene, clone size, J gene, CDR3 protein, CDR3 DNA. D genes are given only for firm matches. Clone size is not always given. Where it is, it says once, few, many or a class for expanded clones.

-	TRBV4-1	-	TRBJ2-1	CASSQESPNNEQFF	TGCGCCAGCAGCCAAGAATCGCCAAATAATGAGCAGTTCTTC
-	TRBV29-1	once	TRBJ1-1	CSVGDLNTEAFF	TGCAGCGTGGGTGATTTGAACACTGAAGCTTTCTTT
-	TRBV27	-	TRBJ2-1	CASSPIPGNGEQFF	TGTGCCAGCAGTCCGATCCCAGGGAATGGTGAGCAGTTCTTC
-	TRBV7-2	once	TRBJ2-5	CASSSLLQETQYF	TGTGCCAGCAGCTCTTTACTTCAAGAGACCCAGTACTTC
TRBD1	TRBV29-1	-	TRBJ2-3	CSARDRGGTDTQYF	TGCAGCGCTCGGGACAGGGGTGGCACAGATACGCAGTATTTT
TRBD1	TRBV5-1	-	TRBJ2-7	CASSLGTGGSDEQYF	TGCGCCAGCAGCTTAGGGACAGGGGGCTCTGATGAGCAGTACTTC
-	TRBV6-5	-	TRBJ1-2	CASSLSRTELYGYTF	TGTGCCAGCAGTCTCTCCCGGACCGAACTCTATGGCTACACCTTC
-	TRBV27	-	TRBJ2-3	CASSLYGGETDTQYF	TGTGCCAGCAGTTTATACGGGGGCGAAACAGATACGCAGTATTTT
-	TRBV7-9	-	TRBJ2-5	CASSSPDSQYF	TGTGCCAGCAGCTCCCCGGACTCACAGTACTTC
-	TRBV12-2	-	TRBJ1-3	CASRLPQSGCSGNTIYF	TGTGCAAGTCGCTTGCCTCAATCAGGGTGCTCTGGAAACACCATATATTTT
-	TRBV6-5	once	TRBJ2-7	CAGLQGSEQYF	TGTGCCGGACTACAGGGCAGCGAGCAGTACTTC
TRBD2	TRBV7-9	-	TRBJ2-5	CASSPLAGTLLGETQYF	TGTGCCAGCAGCCCACTAGCGGGAACTCTCCTCGGTGAGACCCAGTACTTC
TRBD1	TRBV4-1	-	TRBJ2-3	CASSQVGRSGQGVFGVDTQYF	TGCGCCAGCAGCCAAGTTGGCCGTTCGGGACAGGGGGTATTTGGGGTAGATACGCAGTATTTT
-	TRBV27	few	TRBJ2-2	CASSSSPNTGELFF	TGTGCCAGCAGCTCCAGTCCGAACACCGGGGAGCTGTTTTTT
TRBD2	TRBV30	once	TRBJ2-2	CAWRDSWGLAGGTGELFF	TGTGCCTGGAGGGATTCCTGGGGCCTAGCGGGAGGAACCGGGGAGCTGTTTTTT
TRBD2	TRBV7-8	-	TRBJ2-7	CASSKKALAGAAYEQYF	TGTGCCAGCAGCAAAAAGGCCTTAGCGGGAGCTGCCTACGAGCAGTACTTC
-	TRBV6-6	few	TRBJ1-2	CASSYAGTPYGYTF	TGTGCCAGCAGTTACGCGGGGACGCCTTATGGCTACACCTTC
TRBD1	TRBV6-5	-	TRBJ2-7	CASSYGQGLSYEQYF	TGTGCCAGCAGTTACGGACAGGGGCTCTCCTACGAGCAGTACTTC